The T cell receptor beta chain described here comes from a study of control samples from healthy donors and cancer patients. This CDR3 contains 13 residues. Looked up from germline, CDR1 is LGHDT and CDR2 is YNNKEL (reference sequence). V gave up 3 bases and J gave up 4 bases, with 7 bases separating them. This clone was found a few times. The assay was immunoSEQ multiplex PCR, and TCRdb's table has in-frame clones only and misses some. The data show roughly 38,000 clones, with around nine tenths seen just once and approximately 3.9% held by the top ten. This clonotype originated in a woman aged 45-65 years in good health. Sequencing was performed on blood. The chain employs TRBV3-1 (or the pseudogene TRBV3-2) and TRBJ1-5; no firm D call. The CDR3 is CASSQDVNQPQHF. The CDR3 bases are TGTGCCAGCAGCCAGGACGTGAATCAGCCCCAGCATTTT.